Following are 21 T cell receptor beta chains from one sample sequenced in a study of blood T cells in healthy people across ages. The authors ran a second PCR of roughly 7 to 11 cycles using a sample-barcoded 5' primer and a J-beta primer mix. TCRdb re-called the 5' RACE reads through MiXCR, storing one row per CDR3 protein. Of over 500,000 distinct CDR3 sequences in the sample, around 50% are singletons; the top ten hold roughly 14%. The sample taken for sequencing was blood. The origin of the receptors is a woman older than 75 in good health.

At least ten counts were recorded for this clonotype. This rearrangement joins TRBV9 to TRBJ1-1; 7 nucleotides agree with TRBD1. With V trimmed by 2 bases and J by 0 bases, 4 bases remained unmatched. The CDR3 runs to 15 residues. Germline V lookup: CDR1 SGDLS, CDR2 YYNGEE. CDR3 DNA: TGTGCCAGCAGCGTGGCAGGGGGGATGAACACTGAAGCTTTCTTT. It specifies CASSVAGGMNTEAFF.

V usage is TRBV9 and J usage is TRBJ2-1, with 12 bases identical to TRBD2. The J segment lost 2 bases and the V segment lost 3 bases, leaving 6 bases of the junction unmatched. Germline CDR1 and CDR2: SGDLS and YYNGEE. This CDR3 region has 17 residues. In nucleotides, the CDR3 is TGTGCCAGCAGCGCCTTCCTAGCGGGAGGGCCCTACAATGAGCAGTTCTTC. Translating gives CASSAFLAGGPYNEQFF.

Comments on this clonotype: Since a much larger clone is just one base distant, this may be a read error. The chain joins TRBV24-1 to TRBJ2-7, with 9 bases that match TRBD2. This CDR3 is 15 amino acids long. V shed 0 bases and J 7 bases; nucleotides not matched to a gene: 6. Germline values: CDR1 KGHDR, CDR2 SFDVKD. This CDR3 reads CATSDLGSGSFEQYF. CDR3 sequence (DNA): TGTGCCACCAGTGATTTGGGTAGCGGGAGTTTTGAGCAGTACTTC.

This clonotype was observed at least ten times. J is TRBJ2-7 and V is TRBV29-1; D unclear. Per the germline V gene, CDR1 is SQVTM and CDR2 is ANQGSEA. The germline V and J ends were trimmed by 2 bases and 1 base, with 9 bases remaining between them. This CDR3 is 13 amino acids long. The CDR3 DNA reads TGCAGCGTTGAAAAGTTAGGGTCCTACGAGCAGTACTTC. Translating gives CSVEKLGSYEQYF.

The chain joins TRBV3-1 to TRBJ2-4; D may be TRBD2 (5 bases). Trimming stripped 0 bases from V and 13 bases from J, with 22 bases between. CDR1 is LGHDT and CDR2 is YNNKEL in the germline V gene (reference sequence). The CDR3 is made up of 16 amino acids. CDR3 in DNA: TGTGCCAGCAGCCAAGACCACTCCCATGTTTTTCGAGGGCAGTACTTC. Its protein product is CASSQDHSHVFRGQYF.

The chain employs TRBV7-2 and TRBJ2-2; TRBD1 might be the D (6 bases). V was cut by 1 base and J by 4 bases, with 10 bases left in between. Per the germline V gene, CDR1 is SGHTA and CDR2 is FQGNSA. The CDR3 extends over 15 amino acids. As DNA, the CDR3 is TGTGCCAGCAGCTTAGGGGGCAGGGGCACCGGGGAGCTGTTTTTT. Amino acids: CASSLGGRGTGELFF.

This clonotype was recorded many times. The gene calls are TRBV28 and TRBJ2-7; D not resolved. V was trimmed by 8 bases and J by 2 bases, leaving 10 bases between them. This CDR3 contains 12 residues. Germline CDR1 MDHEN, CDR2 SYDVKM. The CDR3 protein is CASSIFPYEQYF. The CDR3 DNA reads TGTGCCAGCTCCATATTCCCCTACGAGCAGTACTTC.

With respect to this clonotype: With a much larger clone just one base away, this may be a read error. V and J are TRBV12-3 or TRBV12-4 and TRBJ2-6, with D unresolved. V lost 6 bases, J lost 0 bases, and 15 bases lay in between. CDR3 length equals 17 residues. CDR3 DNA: TGTGCCAGCAGCCTTCCGCTACCCTGCTCTGGGGCCAACGTCCTGACTTTC. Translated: CASSLPLPCSGANVLTF.

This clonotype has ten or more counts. The CDR3 is CASSLNPSGSGSEQFF. The CDR3 DNA reads TGTGCCAGCAGCTTAAACCCTAGCGGGAGCGGTAGTGAGCAGTTCTTC. This chain uses TRBV7-3 with TRBJ2-1; 10 positions agree with TRBD2. V gave up 1 base and J gave up 9 bases; unmatched junction bases: 9. The CDR3 contains 16 residues. Germline loops: CDR1 SGHTA, CDR2 FQGTGA.

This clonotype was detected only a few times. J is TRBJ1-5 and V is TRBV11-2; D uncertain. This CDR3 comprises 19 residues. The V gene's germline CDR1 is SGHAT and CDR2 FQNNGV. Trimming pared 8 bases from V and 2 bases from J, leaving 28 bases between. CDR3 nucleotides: TGTGCCAGCTCCTTTAGATACAATACCCAATGCCACGGCAATCAGCCCCAGCATTTT. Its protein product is CASSFRYNTQCHGNQPQHF. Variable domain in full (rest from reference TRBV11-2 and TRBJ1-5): EAGVAQSPRYKIIEKRQSVAFWCNPISGHATLYWYQQILGQGPKLLIQFQNNGVVDDSQLPKDRFSAERLKGVDSTLKIQPAKLEDSAVYLCASSFRYNTQCHGNQPQHFGDGTRLSIL.

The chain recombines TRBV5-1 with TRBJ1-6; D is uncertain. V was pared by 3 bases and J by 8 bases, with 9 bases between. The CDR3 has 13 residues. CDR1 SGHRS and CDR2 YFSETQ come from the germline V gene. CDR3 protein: CASSWEADSPLHF. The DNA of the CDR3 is TGCGCCAGCAGCTGGGAAGCCGATTCACCCCTCCACTTT.

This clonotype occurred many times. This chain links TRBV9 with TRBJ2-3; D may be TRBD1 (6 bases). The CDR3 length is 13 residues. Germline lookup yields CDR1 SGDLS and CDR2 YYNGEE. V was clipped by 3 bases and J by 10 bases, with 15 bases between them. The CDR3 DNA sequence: TGTGCCAGCAGCGCCTCATCGACAGGTCCGCAGTATTTT. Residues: CASSASSTGPQYF.

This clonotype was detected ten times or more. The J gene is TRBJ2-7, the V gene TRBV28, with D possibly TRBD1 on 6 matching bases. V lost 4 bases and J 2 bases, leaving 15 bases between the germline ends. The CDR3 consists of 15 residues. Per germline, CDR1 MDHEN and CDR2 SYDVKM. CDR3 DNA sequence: TGTGCCAGCAGTTCTTTTGACAGGTGGGCCTACGAGCAGTACTTC. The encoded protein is CASSSFDRWAYEQYF.

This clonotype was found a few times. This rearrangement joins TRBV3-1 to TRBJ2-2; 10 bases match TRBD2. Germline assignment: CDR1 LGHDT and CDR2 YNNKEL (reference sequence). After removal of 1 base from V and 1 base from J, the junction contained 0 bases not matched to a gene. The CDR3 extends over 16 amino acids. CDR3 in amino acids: CASSQGTSGNTGELFF. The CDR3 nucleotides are TGTGCCAGCAGCCAAGGGACTAGCGGGAACACCGGGGAGCTGTTTTTT.

CDR3 in DNA: TGTGCCAGCAGAAGAAATGAAAAACTGTTTTTT. It encodes CASRRNEKLFF. The chain combines TRBV12-3 or TRBV12-4 with TRBJ1-4; D ambiguous. The V and J ends lost 6 bases and 5 bases respectively, with 4 bases between them. The CDR3 spans 11 residues.

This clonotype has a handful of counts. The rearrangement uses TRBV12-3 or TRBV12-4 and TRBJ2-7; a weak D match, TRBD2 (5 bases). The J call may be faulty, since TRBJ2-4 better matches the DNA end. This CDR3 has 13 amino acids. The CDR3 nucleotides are TGTGCCAGCAGTTTTGGCAGGCGGGACATTCAGTACTTC. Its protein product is CASSFGRRDIQYF.

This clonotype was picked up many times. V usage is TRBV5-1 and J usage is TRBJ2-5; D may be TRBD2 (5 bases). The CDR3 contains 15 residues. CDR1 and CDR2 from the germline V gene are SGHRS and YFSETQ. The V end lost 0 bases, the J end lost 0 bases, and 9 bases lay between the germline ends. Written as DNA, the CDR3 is TGCGCCAGCAGCTTGGTGGAGGAGTACCAAGAGACCCAGTACTTC. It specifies CASSLVEEYQETQYF.

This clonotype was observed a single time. CDR3 sequence reads: CASSKWTSGTDTQYF. CDR3 in DNA: TGTGCCAGCAGCAAATGGACTAGCGGGACAGATACGCAGTATTTT. V and J are TRBV11-2 and TRBJ2-3; 11 positions agree with TRBD2. Germline V gene sequence: CDR1 SGHAT, CDR2 FQNNGV. The CDR3 spans 15 residues. J gave up 3 bases and V 5 bases, and 4 bases lay outside the gene matches.

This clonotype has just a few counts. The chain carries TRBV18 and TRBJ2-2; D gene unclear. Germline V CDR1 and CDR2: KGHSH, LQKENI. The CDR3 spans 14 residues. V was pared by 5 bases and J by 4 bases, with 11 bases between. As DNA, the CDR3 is TGTGCCAGCTCAAGGCAGGAAGCCACCGGGGAGCTGTTTTTT. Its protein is CASSRQEATGELFF.

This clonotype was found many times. CDR3 DNA sequence: TGTGCCAGCAGCTTCCTGGCTAGCGGGGGTTTTCGGCAGTATTTT. Amino acid sequence: CASSFLASGGFRQYF. The genes are TRBV7-9 and TRBJ2-3; 10 bases align to TRBD2. V lost 3 bases to trimming and J lost 11 bases; unmatched junction nucleotides: 11. Germline CDR1 and CDR2: SEHNR and FQNEAQ (reference sequence). The CDR3 has 15 residues.

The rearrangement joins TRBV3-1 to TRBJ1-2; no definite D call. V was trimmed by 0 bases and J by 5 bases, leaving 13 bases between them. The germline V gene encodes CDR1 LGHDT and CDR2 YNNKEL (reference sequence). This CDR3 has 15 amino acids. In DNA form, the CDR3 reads TGTGCCAGCAGCCAAGATGACCGAGGCAAATATGGCTACACCTTC. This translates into CASSQDDRGKYGYTF.